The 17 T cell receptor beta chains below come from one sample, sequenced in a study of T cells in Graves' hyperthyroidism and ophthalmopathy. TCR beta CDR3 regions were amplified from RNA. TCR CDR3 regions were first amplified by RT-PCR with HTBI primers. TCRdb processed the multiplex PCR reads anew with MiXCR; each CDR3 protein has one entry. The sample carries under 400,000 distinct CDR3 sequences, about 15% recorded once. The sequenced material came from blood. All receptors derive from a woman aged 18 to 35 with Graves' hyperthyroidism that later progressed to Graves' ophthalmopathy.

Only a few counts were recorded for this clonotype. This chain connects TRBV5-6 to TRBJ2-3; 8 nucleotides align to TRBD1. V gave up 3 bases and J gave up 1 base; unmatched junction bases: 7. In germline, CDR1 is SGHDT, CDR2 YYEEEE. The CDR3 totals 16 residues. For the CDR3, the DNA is TGTGCCAGCAGCTGGGGTTCGACAGGGGGCACAGATACGCAGTATTTT. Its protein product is CASSWGSTGGTDTQYF.

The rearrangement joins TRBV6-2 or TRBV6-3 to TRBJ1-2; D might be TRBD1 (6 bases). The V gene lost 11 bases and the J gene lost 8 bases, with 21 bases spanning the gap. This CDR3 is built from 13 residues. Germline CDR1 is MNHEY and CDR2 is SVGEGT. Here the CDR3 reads CACTQTGGQGYTF. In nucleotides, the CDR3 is TGTGCCTGCACCCAGACGGGGGGGCAGGGCTACACCTTC.

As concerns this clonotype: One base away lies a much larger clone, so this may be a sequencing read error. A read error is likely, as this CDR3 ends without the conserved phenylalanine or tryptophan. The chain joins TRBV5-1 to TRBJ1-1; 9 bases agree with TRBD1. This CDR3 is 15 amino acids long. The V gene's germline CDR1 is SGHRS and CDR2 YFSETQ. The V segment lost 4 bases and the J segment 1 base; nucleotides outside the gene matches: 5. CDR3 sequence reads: CASSRTGVRNTEAFL. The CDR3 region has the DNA TGCGCCAGCAGCAGGACAGGGGTACGGAACACTGAAGCTTTCCTT.

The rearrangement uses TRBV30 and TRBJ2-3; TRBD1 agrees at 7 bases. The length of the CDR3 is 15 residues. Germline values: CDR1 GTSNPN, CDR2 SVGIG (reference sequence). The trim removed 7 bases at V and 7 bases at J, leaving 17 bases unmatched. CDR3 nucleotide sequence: TGTGCCTACCACTACAGGGGAACAAGGCGGAATACGCAGTATTTT. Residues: CAYHYRGTRRNTQYF. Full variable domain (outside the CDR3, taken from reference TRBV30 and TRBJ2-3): SQTIHQWPATLVQPVGSPLSLECTVEGTSNPNLYWYRQAAGRGLQLLFYSVGIGQISSEVPQNLSASRPQDRQFILSSKKLLLSDSGFYLCAYHYRGTRRNTQYFGPGTRLTVL.

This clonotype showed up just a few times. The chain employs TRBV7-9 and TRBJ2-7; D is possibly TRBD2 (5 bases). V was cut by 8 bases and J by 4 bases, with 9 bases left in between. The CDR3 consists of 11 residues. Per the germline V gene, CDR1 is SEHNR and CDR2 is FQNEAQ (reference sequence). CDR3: CASSGLYEQYF. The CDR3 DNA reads TGTGCCAGCTCGGGATTATACGAGCAGTACTTC.

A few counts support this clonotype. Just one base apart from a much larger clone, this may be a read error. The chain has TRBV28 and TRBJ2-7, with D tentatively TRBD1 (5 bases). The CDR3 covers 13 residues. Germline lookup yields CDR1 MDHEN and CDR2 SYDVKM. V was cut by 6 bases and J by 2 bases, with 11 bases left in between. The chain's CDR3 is CASSHRRAYEQYF. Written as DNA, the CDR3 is TGTGCCAGCAGCCACAGGAGAGCCTACGAGCAGTACTTC.

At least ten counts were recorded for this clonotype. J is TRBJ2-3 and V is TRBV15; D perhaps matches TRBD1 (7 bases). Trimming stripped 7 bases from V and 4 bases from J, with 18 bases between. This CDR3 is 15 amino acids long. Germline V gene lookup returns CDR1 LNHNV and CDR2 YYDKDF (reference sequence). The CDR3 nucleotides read TGTGCCACCAAACGCCAGGGGGGATCGGCAGATACGCAGTATTTT. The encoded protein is CATKRQGGSADTQYF.

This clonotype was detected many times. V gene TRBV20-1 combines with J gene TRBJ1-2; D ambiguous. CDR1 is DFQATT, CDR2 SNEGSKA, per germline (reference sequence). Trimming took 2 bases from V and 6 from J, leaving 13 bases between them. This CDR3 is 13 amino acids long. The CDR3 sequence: CSARLGGVHGYTF. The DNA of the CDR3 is TGCAGTGCTAGACTCGGCGGCGTTCATGGCTACACCTTC.

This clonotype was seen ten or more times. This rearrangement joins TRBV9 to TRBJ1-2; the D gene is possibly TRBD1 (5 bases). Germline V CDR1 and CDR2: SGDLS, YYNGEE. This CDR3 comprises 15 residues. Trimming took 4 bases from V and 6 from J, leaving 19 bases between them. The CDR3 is CASSPDSRVEHGYTF. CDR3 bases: TGTGCCAGCAGCCCCGATAGCAGGGTTGAACATGGCTACACCTTC. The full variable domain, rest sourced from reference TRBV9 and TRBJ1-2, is DSGVTQTPKHLITATGQRVTLRCSPRSGDLSVYWYQQSLDQGLQFLIQYYNGEERAKGNILERFSAQQFPDLHSELNLSSLELGDSALYFCASSPDSRVEHGYTFGSGTRLTVV.

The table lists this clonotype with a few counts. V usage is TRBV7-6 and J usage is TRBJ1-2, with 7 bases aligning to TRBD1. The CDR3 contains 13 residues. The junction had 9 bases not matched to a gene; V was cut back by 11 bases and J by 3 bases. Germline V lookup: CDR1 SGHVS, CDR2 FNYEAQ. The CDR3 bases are TGTGCCGTACAGGGGTTTAGGGACTATGGCTACACCTTC. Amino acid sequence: CAVQGFRDYGYTF.

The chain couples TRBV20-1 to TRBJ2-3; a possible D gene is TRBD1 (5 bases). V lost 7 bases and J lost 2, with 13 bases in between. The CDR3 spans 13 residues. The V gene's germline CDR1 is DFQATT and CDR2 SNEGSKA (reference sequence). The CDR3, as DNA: TGCAGTGGAAAAGGGGTTGACACAGATACGCAGTATTTT. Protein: CSGKGVDTDTQYF.

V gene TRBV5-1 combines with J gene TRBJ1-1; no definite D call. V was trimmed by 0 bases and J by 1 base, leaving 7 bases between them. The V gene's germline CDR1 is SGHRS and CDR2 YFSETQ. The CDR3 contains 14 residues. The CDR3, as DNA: TGCGCCAGCAGCTTGGAGGCGGGGAACACTGAAGCTTTCTTT. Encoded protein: CASSLEAGNTEAFF.

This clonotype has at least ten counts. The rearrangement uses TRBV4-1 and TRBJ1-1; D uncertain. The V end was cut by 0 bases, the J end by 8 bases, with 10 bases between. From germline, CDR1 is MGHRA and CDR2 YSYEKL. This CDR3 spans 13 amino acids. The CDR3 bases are TGCGCCAGCAGCCAAGATCCTAAGGAGGAAGCTTTCTTT. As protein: CASSQDPKEEAFF.

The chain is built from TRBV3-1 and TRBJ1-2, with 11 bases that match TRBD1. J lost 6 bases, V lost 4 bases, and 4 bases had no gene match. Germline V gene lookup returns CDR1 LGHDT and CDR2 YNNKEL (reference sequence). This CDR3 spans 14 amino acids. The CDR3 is CASSPGQGANGYTF. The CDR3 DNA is TGTGCCAGCAGCCCTGGACAGGGGGCGAATGGCTACACCTTC.

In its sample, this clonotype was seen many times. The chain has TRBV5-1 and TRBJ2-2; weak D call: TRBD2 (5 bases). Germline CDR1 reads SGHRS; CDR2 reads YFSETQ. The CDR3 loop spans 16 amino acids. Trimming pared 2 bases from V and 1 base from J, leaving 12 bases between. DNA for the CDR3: TGCGCCAGCAGCTTCGGGGAACGGGGGAACACCGGGGAGCTGTTTTTT. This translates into CASSFGERGNTGELFF.

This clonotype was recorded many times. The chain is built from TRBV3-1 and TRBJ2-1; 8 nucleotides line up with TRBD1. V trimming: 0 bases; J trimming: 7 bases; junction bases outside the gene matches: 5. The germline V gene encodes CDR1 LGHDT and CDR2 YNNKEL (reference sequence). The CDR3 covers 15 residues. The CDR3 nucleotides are TGTGCCAGCAGCCAAGATCCCAACAGGGGGAATGAGCAGTTCTTC. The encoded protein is CASSQDPNRGNEQFF.

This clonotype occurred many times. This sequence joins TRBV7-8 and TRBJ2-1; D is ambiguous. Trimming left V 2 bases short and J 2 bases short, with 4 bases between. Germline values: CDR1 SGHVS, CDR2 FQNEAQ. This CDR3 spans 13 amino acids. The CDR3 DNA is TGTGCCAGCAGCTTAAGAGCCTACAATGAGCAGTTCTTC. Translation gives CASSLRAYNEQFF.